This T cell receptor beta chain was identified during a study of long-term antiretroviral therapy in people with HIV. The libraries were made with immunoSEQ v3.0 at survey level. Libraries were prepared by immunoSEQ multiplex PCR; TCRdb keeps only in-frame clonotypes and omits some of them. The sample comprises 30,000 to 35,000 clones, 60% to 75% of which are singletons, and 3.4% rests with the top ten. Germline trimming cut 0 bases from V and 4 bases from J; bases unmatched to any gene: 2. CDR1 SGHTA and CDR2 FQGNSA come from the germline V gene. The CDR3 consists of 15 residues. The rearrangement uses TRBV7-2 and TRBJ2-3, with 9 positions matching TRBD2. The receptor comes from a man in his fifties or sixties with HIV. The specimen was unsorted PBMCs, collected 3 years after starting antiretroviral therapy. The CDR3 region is CASSLASGSPDTQYF. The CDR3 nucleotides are TGTGCCAGCAGCTTAGCTAGCGGGAGCCCAGATACGCAGTATTTT.